Listed below are T cell receptor beta chains from one sample, sequenced in a study of blood T cell repertoires in COVID-19. Libraries were prepared by immunoSEQ multiplex PCR; TCRdb keeps only in-frame clonotypes and omits some of them. The sample has approximately 70,000 clones, 85% to 95% seen once; the top ten hold 4.8%. Sequenced material: peripheral blood. These receptor sequences come from a woman between 55 and 75 years old with active COVID-19. Both conserved end residues are part of each CDR3. D genes are given only for firm matches. A row's size may be missing; if present it is once, few, many or a size class.

v_gene: TRBV2; d_gene: -; j_gene: TRBJ1-2; abundance: -; CDR3nt: TGTGCCAGCCGAGGAAACAAAGCAAGCTACACCTTC; CDR3aa: CASRGNKASYTF
v_gene: TRBV6-1; d_gene: -; j_gene: TRBJ2-7; abundance: -; CDR3nt: TGTGCCAGCAGTGAAGGACAGTTTAGCTTC; CDR3aa: CASSEGQFSF
v_gene: TRBV27; d_gene: -; j_gene: TRBJ2-7; abundance: -; CDR3nt: TGTGCCAGCAGTGGAGGAGAGTTTAGCTCCTACGAGCAGTACTTC; CDR3aa: CASSGGEFSSYEQYF
v_gene: TRBV7-9; d_gene: -; j_gene: TRBJ2-4; abundance: -; CDR3nt: TGTGCCAGCAGCTCCCCAGTGGCCAAAAACATTCAGTACTTC; CDR3aa: CASSSPVAKNIQYF
v_gene: TRBV6-5; d_gene: -; j_gene: TRBJ1-3; abundance: -; CDR3nt: TGTGCCAGCAGTCTGAGCGGGGGGCAAGGAAACACCATATATTTT; CDR3aa: CASSLSGGQGNTIYF
v_gene: TRBV5-4; d_gene: TRBD2; j_gene: TRBJ2-5; abundance: -; CDR3nt: TGTGCCAGCAGCTTGAGGGACTACAGGGAGACCCAGTACTTC; CDR3aa: CASSLRDYRETQYF
v_gene: TRBV3-1/TRBV3-2; d_gene: -; j_gene: TRBJ1-1; abundance: -; CDR3nt: TGTGCCAGCAGCCAAGGCCGAAGGGGGTTGAACACTGAAGCTTTCTTT; CDR3aa: CASSQGRRGLNTEAFF
v_gene: TRBV28; d_gene: TRBD1; j_gene: TRBJ2-5; abundance: -; CDR3nt: TGTGCCAGCAGTGGTGCAGGGGGCAATGGAGAGACCCAGTACTTC; CDR3aa: CASSGAGGNGETQYF
v_gene: TRBV5-4; d_gene: -; j_gene: TRBJ2-2; abundance: -; CDR3nt: TGTGCCAGCAGCTCACTGGTTAACACCGGGGAGCTGTTTTTT; CDR3aa: CASSSLVNTGELFF
v_gene: TRBV6-4; d_gene: TRBD1; j_gene: TRBJ1-6; abundance: -; CDR3nt: TGTGCCAGCAGCGCCGCGGGACAGGGGGTTAGGGGCAACTCACCCCTCCACTTT; CDR3aa: CASSAAGQGVRGNSPLHF
v_gene: TRBV15; d_gene: -; j_gene: TRBJ1-5; abundance: -; CDR3nt: TGTGCCACCAGCAGAGTCCGGGGGGTCGGTCAGCCCCAGCATTTT; CDR3aa: CATSRVRGVGQPQHF
v_gene: TRBV28; d_gene: TRBD1; j_gene: TRBJ1-2; abundance: -; CDR3nt: TGTGCCAGCAGTCTGGACAGGGGCGGACTCCTCAATGGCTACACCTTC; CDR3aa: CASSLDRGGLLNGYTF
v_gene: TRBV12-2; d_gene: -; j_gene: TRBJ1-2; abundance: few; CDR3nt: TGTGCAAGTCGCTTAGGCGGATATGGCTACACCTTC; CDR3aa: CASRLGGYGYTF
v_gene: TRBV4-1; d_gene: TRBD1; j_gene: TRBJ1-5; abundance: -; CDR3nt: TGCGCCAGCAGCCAAGATTCCGGGACAGGGCGGAATCAGCCCCAGCATTTT; CDR3aa: CASSQDSGTGRNQPQHF
v_gene: TRBV28; d_gene: TRBD2; j_gene: TRBJ2-7; abundance: -; CDR3nt: TGTGCCAGCAGTTTGGGCGGGAGTAGCTACGAGCAGTACTTC; CDR3aa: CASSLGGSSYEQYF
v_gene: TRBV19; d_gene: TRBD2; j_gene: TRBJ2-1; abundance: -; CDR3nt: TGTGCCAGTAGGAACCGACTAGCGGGAGGTGGGGGTGGGCAGTTCTTC; CDR3aa: CASRNRLAGGGGGQFF
v_gene: TRBV15; d_gene: TRBD2; j_gene: TRBJ2-5; abundance: -; CDR3nt: TGTGCCACCACCACTCGGGGGCTAGCGGGAGCAGAGACCCAGTACTTC; CDR3aa: CATTTRGLAGAETQYF
v_gene: TRBV5-6; d_gene: -; j_gene: TRBJ2-1; abundance: -; CDR3nt: TGTGCCAGCAGCTTGCCGGGGGAAGGCAATGAGCAGTTCTTC; CDR3aa: CASSLPGEGNEQFF
v_gene: TRBV5-1; d_gene: TRBD2; j_gene: TRBJ2-2; abundance: -; CDR3nt: TGCGCCAGCAGTCCTAGCGGGAGGGATATCGGGGAGCTGTTTTTT; CDR3aa: CASSPSGRDIGELFF
v_gene: TRBV7-2; d_gene: -; j_gene: TRBJ2-7; abundance: -; CDR3nt: TGTGCCAGCAGCCGGTCCGGAGGGTCCTACGAGCAGTACTTC; CDR3aa: CASSRSGGSYEQYF
v_gene: TRBV2; d_gene: TRBD2; j_gene: TRBJ2-1; abundance: -; CDR3nt: TGTGCCACGAAGCGGGAGGCGAACTCCTACAATGAGCAGTTCTTC; CDR3aa: CATKREANSYNEQFF
v_gene: TRBV9; d_gene: -; j_gene: TRBJ2-3; abundance: -; CDR3nt: TGTGCCAGCAGCGGCTCCGAGGCCAGGGGAGATACGCAGTATTTT; CDR3aa: CASSGSEARGDTQYF
v_gene: TRBV7-9; d_gene: TRBD1; j_gene: TRBJ2-6; abundance: -; CDR3nt: TGTGCCAGCAGCTTAAGCAGGGGGCGCGCTGGGGCCAACGTCCTGACTTTC; CDR3aa: CASSLSRGRAGANVLTF
v_gene: TRBV7-6; d_gene: -; j_gene: TRBJ2-6; abundance: -; CDR3nt: TGTGCCAGCAGCTTAGCCGGCTCTGGGGCCAACGTCCTGACTTTC; CDR3aa: CASSLAGSGANVLTF
v_gene: TRBV2; d_gene: TRBD1; j_gene: TRBJ2-7; abundance: -; CDR3nt: TGTGCCAGCAGCCGGACAGGGCGGAGCGAGCAGTACTTC; CDR3aa: CASSRTGRSEQYF
v_gene: TRBV15; d_gene: TRBD1; j_gene: TRBJ2-4; abundance: -; CDR3nt: TGTGCCACCAGCAGACCCGACAGGGACAAAAACATTCAGTACTTC; CDR3aa: CATSRPDRDKNIQYF
v_gene: TRBV21-1; d_gene: -; j_gene: TRBJ2-1; abundance: -; CDR3nt: TGTGCCAGCAGCAACGGTTGGACTACCGGGGATGAGCAGTTCTTC; CDR3aa: CASSNGWTTGDEQFF
v_gene: TRBV7-5; d_gene: -; j_gene: TRBJ2-3; abundance: -; CDR3nt: TGTGTCAGAAGCTTAGTGAGGTTCCTGTCGACAGGGCGGGCAGATACGCAGTATTTT; CDR3aa: CVRSLVRFLSTGRADTQYF
v_gene: TRBV5-1; d_gene: -; j_gene: TRBJ1-1; abundance: -; CDR3nt: TGCGCCAGCAGCTTCGGAGCGCGGAACACTGAAGCTTTCTTT; CDR3aa: CASSFGARNTEAFF
v_gene: TRBV6-2/TRBV6-3; d_gene: -; j_gene: TRBJ2-1; abundance: once; CDR3nt: TGTGCCAGCAGTTATCCGGGCAATGAGCAGTTCTTC; CDR3aa: CASSYPGNEQFF
v_gene: TRBV28; d_gene: -; j_gene: TRBJ1-2; abundance: -; CDR3nt: TGTGCCAGCAGTTTAAACTTCTATGGCTACACCTTC; CDR3aa: CASSLNFYGYTF
v_gene: TRBV5-1; d_gene: TRBD1; j_gene: TRBJ2-1; abundance: -; CDR3nt: TGCGCCAGCAGCTTGGCCCCACCGGGACAGGGCGAAAATGAGCAGTTCTTC; CDR3aa: CASSLAPPGQGENEQFF
v_gene: TRBV6-6; d_gene: -; j_gene: TRBJ1-2; abundance: -; CDR3nt: TGTGCCAGCAATCGGGCAGCTGGAGACCACCGACCGCCCGGCTACACCTTC; CDR3aa: CASNRAAGDHRPPGYTF
v_gene: TRBV6-5; d_gene: TRBD1; j_gene: TRBJ1-5; abundance: -; CDR3nt: TGTGCCAGCACCCCCGGGACAGCTAGCAATCAGCCCCAGCATTTT; CDR3aa: CASTPGTASNQPQHF
v_gene: TRBV5-1; d_gene: TRBD2; j_gene: TRBJ2-2; abundance: -; CDR3nt: TGCGCCAGCACCCAGGCGGGAGGGCCGACCGGGGAGCTGTTTTTT; CDR3aa: CASTQAGGPTGELFF
v_gene: TRBV5-6; d_gene: -; j_gene: TRBJ2-7; abundance: -; CDR3nt: TGTGCCAGCAGCTTGGCCCTAGGTGGGCAGTACTTC; CDR3aa: CASSLALGGQYF
v_gene: TRBV5-1; d_gene: -; j_gene: TRBJ2-7; abundance: -; CDR3nt: TGCGCCAGCAGCCACAGAAATTTTCCCTACGAGCAGTACTTC; CDR3aa: CASSHRNFPYEQYF
v_gene: TRBV15; d_gene: TRBD1; j_gene: TRBJ1-1; abundance: -; CDR3nt: TGTGCCACCAGCAGGGGACAGGCAGCTGGTGAAGCTTTCTTT; CDR3aa: CATSRGQAAGEAFF
v_gene: TRBV19; d_gene: -; j_gene: TRBJ1-5; abundance: -; CDR3nt: TGTGCCAGTAGTATAGAGGGAGGGACACCCGTGGGGAATCAGCCCCAGCATTTT; CDR3aa: CASSIEGGTPVGNQPQHF
v_gene: TRBV28; d_gene: TRBD2; j_gene: TRBJ2-1; abundance: -; CDR3nt: TGTGCCAGCAGTTCTATAGCGGGCTCTTCGTATGAGCAGTTCTTC; CDR3aa: CASSSIAGSSYEQFF
v_gene: TRBV14; d_gene: TRBD2; j_gene: TRBJ2-1; abundance: -; CDR3nt: TGTGCCAGCAGCCAAGATGGGCTAGCGGGAGAAGAGCAGTTCTTC; CDR3aa: CASSQDGLAGEEQFF
v_gene: TRBV11-2; d_gene: -; j_gene: TRBJ1-1; abundance: -; CDR3nt: TGTGCCAGCAGCCCGAGAGGACAGTTCATCGCTGAAGCTTTCTTT; CDR3aa: CASSPRGQFIAEAFF
v_gene: TRBV6-5; d_gene: TRBD1; j_gene: TRBJ1-5; abundance: -; CDR3nt: TGTGCCAGCAACTGGGACAGGAGCAATCAGCCCCAGCATTTT; CDR3aa: CASNWDRSNQPQHF
v_gene: TRBV5-1; d_gene: TRBD1; j_gene: TRBJ2-3; abundance: -; CDR3nt: TGCGCCAGCAGCCCGATCATAGACAGGGGGACAGATACGCAGTATTTT; CDR3aa: CASSPIIDRGTDTQYF
v_gene: TRBV6-4; d_gene: TRBD1; j_gene: TRBJ1-1; abundance: -; CDR3nt: TGTGCCAGCAGAGAAGACAGGGGGAACACTGAAGCTTTCTTT; CDR3aa: CASREDRGNTEAFF
v_gene: TRBV7-8; d_gene: -; j_gene: TRBJ2-5; abundance: -; CDR3nt: TGTGCCAGCACCTCTTCAGGAGGGGCCGGGGAGACCCAGTACTTC; CDR3aa: CASTSSGGAGETQYF
v_gene: TRBV5-6; d_gene: -; j_gene: TRBJ1-5; abundance: -; CDR3nt: TGTGCCAGCAGCTTGGGGGGCACTCAGCCCCAGCATTTT; CDR3aa: CASSLGGTQPQHF
v_gene: TRBV18; d_gene: TRBD2; j_gene: TRBJ2-3; abundance: -; CDR3nt: TGTGCCAGCTCCACTAGCGCCGGGCGGGATACGCAGTATTTT; CDR3aa: CASSTSAGRDTQYF
v_gene: TRBV28; d_gene: TRBD1; j_gene: TRBJ2-7; abundance: -; CDR3nt: TGTGCCAGCATGTTTGGGACAGGGGGCGGGCAGTACTTC; CDR3aa: CASMFGTGGGQYF
v_gene: TRBV5-1; d_gene: -; j_gene: TRBJ2-3; abundance: -; CDR3nt: TGCGCCAGCAGCTTGGGGGGACACCTTGCAGATACGCAGTATTTT; CDR3aa: CASSLGGHLADTQYF
v_gene: TRBV19; d_gene: TRBD1; j_gene: TRBJ1-1; abundance: -; CDR3nt: TGTGCCAGTAGTATCCAGGGGGCAGTGAACACTGAAGCTTTCTTT; CDR3aa: CASSIQGAVNTEAFF
v_gene: TRBV28; d_gene: -; j_gene: TRBJ1-2; abundance: once; CDR3nt: TGTGCCAGCAGCCAGTCTAACTATGGCTACACCTTC; CDR3aa: CASSQSNYGYTF
v_gene: TRBV6-5; d_gene: -; j_gene: TRBJ2-3; abundance: -; CDR3nt: TGTGCCAGCAGCCTCCAGGGCACAGATACGCAGTATTTT; CDR3aa: CASSLQGTDTQYF
v_gene: TRBV28; d_gene: -; j_gene: TRBJ1-6; abundance: -; CDR3nt: TGTGCCGGCAACAGGGCCTATAATTCACCCCTCCACTTT; CDR3aa: CAGNRAYNSPLHF